This T cell receptor beta chain was captured in a study of regulatory T cells in long-lasting Graves disease. Study-level findings and limits: Small sample size may have lowered accuracy.

As regards this clonotype: Its antigen is not identified.

TCR beta libraries were built with iRepertoire HTBI primers and Arm-PCR of CDR3 regions. TCRdb redid the calling of the multiplex PCR reads with MiXCR, one entry per CDR3 protein. The sample has over 300,000 distinct CDR3 sequences, 15% to 20% seen once. Time point here: persistent/refractory GD, antithyroid drugs over 5 years with positive TRAb. RNA extracted from PBMCs served as the sequencing template. The authors drew patients from an endocrinology department in Xi'an, China. V was trimmed by 3 bases and J by 4 bases, leaving 13 bases between them. This CDR3 contains 15 residues. Germline V gene data show CDR1 as LNHDA and CDR2 as SQIVND (reference sequence).

The receptor comes from a female donor with Graves disease. The chain links TRBV19 to TRBJ1-5; D is ambiguous. The sequenced sample was peripheral blood mononuclear cells (PBMCs), obtained when the disease was refractory, from a patient treated with antithyroid drugs. CDR3 in DNA: TGTGCCAGTAGTATTACCCCCCGAGGGAATCAGCCCCAGCATTTT. Translated, it gives CASSITPRGNQPQHF.